The rows below give T cell receptor beta chains drawn from one sample of a study of T cells in Graves' hyperthyroidism and ophthalmopathy. TCRdb reanalysed the multiplex PCR reads using MiXCR and keeps one entry per CDR3 protein. The sample records a few hundred thousand distinct CDR3 sequences, 25% being singletons. The sequenced sample was blood. The origin of the receptors is a man aged 50 to 59 with Graves' hyperthyroidism. Each CDR3 is given with its conserved first and last residue. The D gene is left open where the match is weak. Size values are once, few and many counts, or a class for expanded clones, and some rows have none.

CDR3nt: TGTGCCAGCAGTTCATACGGGGCAGGGCCTAGCACAGATACGCAGTATTTT
CDR3aa: CASSSYGAGPSTDTQYF
abundance: many
j_gene: TRBJ2-3
d_gene: NA
v_gene: TRBV27

CDR3nt: TGTGCCAGCAGCTTCGAGCGGTACAAGGCCCAGTACTTC
CDR3aa: CASSFERYKAQYF
abundance: NA
j_gene: TRBJ2-5
d_gene: NA
v_gene: TRBV11-2

CDR3nt: TGTGCCAGCAGTTCGACACTCTACGAGCAGTACTTC
CDR3aa: CASSSTLYEQYF
abundance: many
j_gene: TRBJ2-7
d_gene: NA
v_gene: TRBV27

CDR3nt: TGCAGTGTGGGACAGGGGCAAAACTATGGCTACACCTTC
CDR3aa: CSVGQGQNYGYTF
abundance: NA
j_gene: TRBJ1-2
d_gene: TRBD1
v_gene: TRBV20-1

CDR3nt: TGTGCCAGCTCACCCAAGACAGGGGCGGACACTGAAGCTTTCTTT
CDR3aa: CASSPKTGADTEAFF
abundance: NA
j_gene: TRBJ1-1
d_gene: TRBD1
v_gene: TRBV18

CDR3nt: TGTGCTAGCCTTCAAGGGACTAGCGTCTACAATGAGCAGTTCTTC
CDR3aa: CASLQGTSVYNEQFF
abundance: NA
j_gene: TRBJ2-1
d_gene: TRBD2
v_gene: TRBV12-5

CDR3nt: TGTGCCAGCAGTTTCGGAGGGGGACTAGCGGGAAATGAGCAGTTCTTC
CDR3aa: CASSFGGGLAGNEQFF
abundance: many
j_gene: TRBJ2-1
d_gene: TRBD2
v_gene: TRBV28

CDR3nt: TGCGCCAGCAGTTACTGGACAGGCGACTCCTACGAGCAGTACTTC
CDR3aa: CASSYWTGDSYEQYF
abundance: many
j_gene: TRBJ2-7
d_gene: TRBD1
v_gene: TRBV5-1

CDR3nt: TGTGCCAGCAGTTACGAGGCTAGCGGGAGAATGTCTAGGGAGCAGTACTTC
CDR3aa: CASSYEASGRMSREQYF
abundance: NA
j_gene: TRBJ2-7
d_gene: TRBD2
v_gene: TRBV6-2/TRBV6-3

CDR3nt: TGCAGTGCCGAGGGGGCAGGGGTCTATGGCTACACCTTC
CDR3aa: CSAEGAGVYGYTF
abundance: many
j_gene: TRBJ1-2
d_gene: TRBD1
v_gene: TRBV20-1

CDR3nt: TGCGCCAGCAGCTTGGACGGGGGAGGCGTCACCGGGGAGCTGTTTTTT
CDR3aa: CASSLDGGGVTGELFF
abundance: few
j_gene: TRBJ2-2
d_gene: NA
v_gene: TRBV5-1

CDR3nt: TGTGCCAGCAGTGCCTCGGTGGGGGGCCGGGAGACCCAGTACTTC
CDR3aa: CASSASVGGRETQYF
abundance: NA
j_gene: TRBJ2-5
d_gene: NA
v_gene: TRBV6-1

CDR3nt: TGTGCCAGCAGTAACGGACTGTCCTCTGGAAACACCATATATTTT
CDR3aa: CASSNGLSSGNTIYF
abundance: few
j_gene: TRBJ1-3
d_gene: NA
v_gene: TRBV28

CDR3nt: TGCAGTGCTAGACAGGGTTTAGTTGGGACCCAGTACTTC
CDR3aa: CSARQGLVGTQYF
abundance: NA
j_gene: TRBJ2-5
d_gene: NA
v_gene: TRBV20-1

CDR3nt: TGTGCCAGCAGCTCAGACAGCGAGCAGTACTTC
CDR3aa: CASSSDSEQYF
abundance: many
j_gene: TRBJ2-7
d_gene: NA
v_gene: TRBV28